What follows are 19 T cell receptor beta chains derived from one specimen sequenced in a study of cytomegalovirus exposure and HLA in healthy donors. It was with 60 Vbeta and 13 Jbeta primers that the PCR ran. Here immunoSEQ multiplex PCR was the method, and the copy in TCRdb shows in-frame clones only, minus some. The profile shows 200,000 or so clones, roughly 84% of them singletons. Sequencing was carried out using PBMCs. These receptors were collected from a boy between 10 and 17 years old in good health and CMV-seronegative.

This chain's CDR3 is CASSLDLAINEQYF. The DNA of the CDR3 is TGTGCCAGCAGCTTAGATCTAGCGATCAACGAGCAGTACTTC. The chain employs TRBV11-2 and TRBJ2-7; a possible D gene is TRBD2 (6 bases). CDR3 size: 14 residues. Trimming pared 0 bases from V and 5 bases from J, leaving 11 bases between. Germline V gene lookup returns CDR1 SGHAT and CDR2 FQNNGV.

The chain couples TRBV5-1 to TRBJ2-5, with D possibly matching TRBD1 (6 bases). This CDR3 is 14 amino acids long. V was cut by 4 bases and J by 2 bases, with 12 bases left in between. The germline V gene has CDR1 SGHRS and CDR2 YFSETQ. CDR3 bases: TGCGCCAGCAGCGCCACAGGGCCGCAAGAGACCCAGTACTTC. This codes for CASSATGPQETQYF.

The CDR3 protein is CAWSTPRGGVGEQYF. The CDR3 DNA reads as TGTGCCTGGAGTACCCCTAGAGGGGGGGTCGGCGAGCAGTACTTC. The chain uses TRBV30 and TRBJ2-7; weak D call: TRBD2 (7 bases). Germline values: CDR1 GTSNPN, CDR2 SVGIG (reference sequence). The germline V and J ends were trimmed by 2 bases and 6 bases, with 20 bases remaining between them. This CDR3 spans 15 amino acids.

The chain employs TRBV15 and TRBJ1-1; tentatively, D is TRBD1 (5 bases). Germline values: CDR1 LNHNV, CDR2 YYDKDF (reference sequence). V dropped 8 bases and J dropped 1 base, with 11 bases sitting between them. The CDR3 is 13 amino acids. CDR3 region: CATCQGWNTEAFF. CDR3 nucleotide sequence: TGTGCCACCTGCCAGGGTTGGAACACTGAAGCTTTCTTT.

CDR3 amino acids: CASSQANSPSGNTIYF. The CDR3 nucleotides read TGTGCCAGCAGCCAAGCCAATTCCCCCTCTGGAAACACCATATATTTT. The chain couples TRBV7-9 to TRBJ1-3; no reliable D call. The V gene's germline CDR1 is SEHNR and CDR2 FQNEAQ (reference sequence). Trimming took off 5 bases at V and 0 bases at J, with 14 bases between the two ends. This CDR3 is built from 16 residues.

The rearrangement links TRBV4-1 to TRBJ1-5; D is ambiguous. The CDR3 has 15 amino acids. From germline, CDR1 is MGHRA and CDR2 YSYEKL. Trimming left V 0 bases short and J 4 bases short, with 10 bases between. This CDR3 is CASSQDRGENQPQHF. The CDR3 DNA follows: TGCGCCAGCAGCCAAGATCGCGGGGAGAATCAGCCCCAGCATTTT.

The chain uses TRBV2 and TRBJ1-1, with TRBD1 matching over 7 bases. The germline V gene has CDR1 SNHLY and CDR2 FYNNEI. The junction had 5 bases not matched to a gene; V was cut back by 6 bases and J by 1 base. This CDR3 region has 14 residues. CDR3 DNA sequence: TGTGCCAGCAGGGAACAGGGGACGAACACTGAAGCTTTCTTT. Its translation is CASREQGTNTEAFF.

The chain employs TRBV18 and TRBJ2-7; D uncertain. Looked up from germline, CDR1 is KGHSH and CDR2 is LQKENI. This CDR3 comprises 14 residues. The V and J ends lost 2 bases and 5 bases respectively, with 13 bases between them. CDR3 in amino acids: CASSPSSGLNEQYF. The CDR3 DNA sequence: TGTGCCAGCTCACCATCTTCGGGTCTTAACGAGCAGTACTTC.

The chain employs TRBV5-4 and TRBJ2-7; D perhaps matches TRBD2 (5 bases). V was cut by 0 bases and J by 4 bases, with 11 bases left in between. Germline V lookup: CDR1 SGHNT, CDR2 YYREEE (reference sequence). There are 14 residues in the CDR3. The CDR3 bases are TGTGCCAGCAGCTTGGAACGGGGAAGTTACGAGCAGTACTTC. Translation gives CASSLERGSYEQYF.

The rearrangement uses TRBV2 and TRBJ1-2, with 10 bases identical to TRBD1. CDR1 and CDR2 (germline): SNHLY, FYNNEI. The CDR3 contains 16 residues. Unmatched junction bases numbered 10, after V lost 6 bases and J lost 3 bases. For the CDR3, the DNA is TGTGCCAGCAGCTCGCCTCCGGGACAGGGGTACTATGGCTACACCTTC. Its protein is CASSSPPGQGYYGYTF. Based on the CDR3 plus reference TRBV2 and TRBJ1-2, the full variable domain is EPEVTQTPSHQVTQMGQEVILRCVPISNHLYFYWYRQILGQKVEFLVSFYNNEISEKSEIFDDQFSVERPDGSNFTLKIRSTKLEDSAMYFCASSSPPGQGYYGYTFGSGTRLTVV.

This rearrangement joins TRBV6-1 to TRBJ2-1; TRBD2 agrees at 10 bases. Germline V lookup: CDR1 MNHNS, CDR2 SASEGT. This CDR3 is built from 14 residues. V dropped 4 bases and J dropped 7; count of bases not matched to a gene: 4. DNA of the CDR3: TGTGCCAGCAGTGCCCTAGCGGGAGAGAATGAGCAGTTCTTC. Protein product: CASSALAGENEQFF.

This clone came up once. This chain connects TRBV20-1 to TRBJ1-2; tentatively, D is TRBD1 (6 bases). Trimming left V 2 bases short and J 7 bases short, with 8 bases between. The CDR3 sequence is 11 residues long. The V gene's germline CDR1 is DFQATT and CDR2 SNEGSKA (reference sequence). The CDR3 DNA reads as TGCAGTGCTAGACGAGGGGGTGGCTACACCTTC. Translation: CSARRGGGYTF.

This clone appeared a few times. This chain uses TRBV5-1 with TRBJ2-3; 7 bases fit TRBD2. The CDR3 contains 15 residues. V dropped 0 bases and J dropped 4; count of bases not matched to a gene: 5. Looked up from germline, CDR1 is SGHRS and CDR2 is YFSETQ. The CDR3 here is CASSLASGAPDTQYF. CDR3 sequence (DNA): TGCGCCAGCAGCTTGGCCAGCGGGGCCCCAGATACGCAGTATTTT.

This clone was observed a few times. This chain joins TRBV30 and TRBJ2-5, with D perhaps matching TRBD2 (6 bases). Trimming took 4 bases from V and 1 from J, leaving 13 bases between them. Looked up from germline, CDR1 is GTSNPN and CDR2 is SVGIG (reference sequence). This CDR3 has 14 residues. The CDR3 coding sequence is TGTGCCTGGATGGAGTGGGGGGTCCAAGAGACCCAGTACTTC. Amino acids: CAWMEWGVQETQYF.

The rearrangement links TRBV2 to TRBJ2-2; 14 nucleotides line up with TRBD2. The CDR3 is 21 amino acids. The V segment lost 4 bases and the J segment 0 bases; nucleotides outside the gene matches: 13. In germline, CDR1 is SNHLY, CDR2 FYNNEI. The CDR3 spells CASSASPRLAGGQTNTGELFF. The CDR3 DNA reads TGTGCCAGCAGTGCGTCACCCAGACTAGCGGGAGGGCAAACGAACACCGGGGAGCTGTTTTTT. Combining the CDR3 with reference TRBV2 and TRBJ2-2 gives the whole variable domain EPEVTQTPSHQVTQMGQEVILRCVPISNHLYFYWYRQILGQKVEFLVSFYNNEISEKSEIFDDQFSVERPDGSNFTLKIRSTKLEDSAMYFCASSASPRLAGGQTNTGELFFGEGSRLTVL.

DNA for the CDR3: TGTGCCAGCAGCTTCCAGGAGCGGCTTCTTTCCTACGAGCAGTACTTC. Translated, it gives CASSFQERLLSYEQYF. The chain carries TRBV5-6 and TRBJ2-7, with D perhaps TRBD2 (5 bases). Trimming took 2 bases from V and 1 from J, leaving 16 bases between them. Germline-derived CDR1 and CDR2 are SGHDT and YYEEEE. CDR3 length: 16 amino acids. Looking up the rest from reference TRBV5-6 and TRBJ2-7 gives the full variable domain: DAGVTQSPTHLIKTRGQQVTLRCSPKSGHDTVSWYQQALGQGPQFIFQYYEEEERQRGNFPDRFSGHQFPNYSSELNVNALLLGDSALYLCASSFQERLLSYEQYFGPGTRLTVT.

The rearrangement joins TRBV30 to TRBJ2-7; TRBD1 might be the D (6 bases). Trimming removed 3 bases at V and 5 bases at J, with 11 bases between. The CDR3 loop spans 12 amino acids. CDR1 GTSNPN and CDR2 SVGIG come from the germline V gene (reference sequence). The CDR3 protein is CAWSEQGHEQYF. In nucleotides, the CDR3 is TGTGCCTGGAGCGAGCAGGGGCACGAGCAGTACTTC.

This sequence joins TRBV7-3 and TRBJ1-2, with a possible D match to TRBD1 (6 bases). From germline, CDR1 is SGHTA and CDR2 FQGTGA. The germline V and J ends were trimmed by 4 bases and 6 bases, with 21 bases remaining between them. The CDR3 totals 16 residues. CDR3 bases: TGTGCCAGCAGCTCAAAGGGCGGTAGGGACATAAATGGCTACACCTTC. Translation: CASSSKGGRDINGYTF. Supplemented by reference TRBV7-3 and TRBJ1-2, the full variable domain reads GAGVSQTPSNKVTEKGKYVELRCDPISGHTALYWYRQSLGQGPEFLIYFQGTGAADDSGLPNDRFFAVRPEGSVSTLKIQRTERGDSAVYLCASSSKGGRDINGYTFGSGTRLTVV.

V usage is TRBV29-1 and J usage is TRBJ1-1; D is uncertain. The CDR3 consists of 11 residues. The V end was cut by 7 bases, the J end by 11 bases, with 17 bases between. Germline V gives CDR1 SQVTM, CDR2 ANQGSEA. The CDR3 coding sequence is TGCAGCGCCGCATGGTCCAGGCAGGCTTTCTTT. This gives the protein CSAAWSRQAFF.